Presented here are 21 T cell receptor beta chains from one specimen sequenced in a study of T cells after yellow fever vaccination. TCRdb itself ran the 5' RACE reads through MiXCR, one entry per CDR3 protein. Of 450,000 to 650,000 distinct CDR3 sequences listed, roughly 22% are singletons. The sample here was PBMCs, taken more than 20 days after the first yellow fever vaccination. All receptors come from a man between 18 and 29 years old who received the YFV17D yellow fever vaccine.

Here the CDR3 reads CASSAEGQGSETQYF. CDR3 sequence (DNA): TGCGCCAGCAGTGCCGAAGGACAGGGGTCAGAGACCCAGTACTTC. This chain connects TRBV5-1 to TRBJ2-5, with 9 bases aligning to TRBD1. V dropped 5 bases and J dropped 4; count of bases not matched to a gene: 9. The CDR3 is 15 residues long. The germline gives CDR1 SGHRS, CDR2 YFSETQ.

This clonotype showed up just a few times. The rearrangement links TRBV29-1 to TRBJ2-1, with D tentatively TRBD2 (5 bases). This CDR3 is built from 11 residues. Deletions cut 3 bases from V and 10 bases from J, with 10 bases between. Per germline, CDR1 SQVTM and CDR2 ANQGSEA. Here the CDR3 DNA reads TGCAGCGTTGAGGGGTCGGGAGAGCAGTTCTTC. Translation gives CSVEGSGEQFF.

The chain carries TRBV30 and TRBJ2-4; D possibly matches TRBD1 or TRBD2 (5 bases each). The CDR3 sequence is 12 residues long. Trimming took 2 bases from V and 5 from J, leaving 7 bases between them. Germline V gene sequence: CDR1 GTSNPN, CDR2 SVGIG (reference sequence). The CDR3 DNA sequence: TGTGCCTGGAGTAGGGACCAAAACATTCAGTACTTC. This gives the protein CAWSRDQNIQYF.

The CDR3 DNA follows: TGTGCCAGCAGCATGGATGCAGAAGCTTTCTTT. Translated: CASSMDAEAFF. V is TRBV7-6 and J is TRBJ1-1; D ambiguous. Germline V lookup: CDR1 SGHVS, CDR2 FNYEAQ. This CDR3 has 11 residues. Trimming took 5 bases from V and 8 from J, leaving 9 bases between them.

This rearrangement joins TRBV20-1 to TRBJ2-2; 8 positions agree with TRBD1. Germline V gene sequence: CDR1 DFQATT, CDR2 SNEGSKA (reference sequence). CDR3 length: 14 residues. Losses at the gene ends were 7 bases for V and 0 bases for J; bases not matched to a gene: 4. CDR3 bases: TGCAGTGTCACGGGACAGGCGAACACCGGGGAGCTGTTTTTT. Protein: CSVTGQANTGELFF.

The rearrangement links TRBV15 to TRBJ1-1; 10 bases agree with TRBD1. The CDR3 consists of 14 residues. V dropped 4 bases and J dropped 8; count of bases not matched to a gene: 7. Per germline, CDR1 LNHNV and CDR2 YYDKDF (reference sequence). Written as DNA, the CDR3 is TGTGCCACCAGCAACCTTGGACAGGGGGAGGAAGCTTTCTTT. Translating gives CATSNLGQGEEAFF.

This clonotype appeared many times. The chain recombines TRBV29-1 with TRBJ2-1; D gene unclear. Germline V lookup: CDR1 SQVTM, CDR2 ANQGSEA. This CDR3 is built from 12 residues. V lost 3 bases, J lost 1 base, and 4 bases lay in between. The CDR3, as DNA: TGCAGCGTTGAGGAATCCTACAATGAGCAGTTCTTC. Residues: CSVEESYNEQFF.

The CDR3 loop is CASSVEGYQPQHF. CDR3 nucleotide sequence: TGTGCCAGCAGCGTAGAGGGGTATCAGCCCCAGCATTTT. V usage is TRBV9 and J usage is TRBJ1-5; tentative D call: TRBD1 (5 bases). Trimming cost V 0 bases and J 5 bases, with 6 bases left between them. Germline V gene sequence: CDR1 SGDLS, CDR2 YYNGEE. The CDR3 is 13 residues long.

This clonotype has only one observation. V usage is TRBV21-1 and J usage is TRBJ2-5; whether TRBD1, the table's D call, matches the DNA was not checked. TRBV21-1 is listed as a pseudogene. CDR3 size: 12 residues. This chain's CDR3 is CASREGEETQYF. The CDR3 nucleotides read TGTGCCAGCAGAGAGGGGGAAGAGACCCAGTACTTC.

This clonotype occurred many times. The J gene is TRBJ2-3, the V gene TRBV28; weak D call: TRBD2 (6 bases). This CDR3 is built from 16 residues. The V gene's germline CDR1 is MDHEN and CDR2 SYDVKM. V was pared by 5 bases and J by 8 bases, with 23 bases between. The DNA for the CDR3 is TGTGCCAGCAGTCCCCCGGGAGTACGAAGTCCGGGTACGCAGTATTTT. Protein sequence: CASSPPGVRSPGTQYF. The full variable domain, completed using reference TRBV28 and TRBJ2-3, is DVKVTQSSRYLVKRTGEKVFLECVQDMDHENMFWYRQDPGLGLRLIYFSYDVKMKEKGDIPEGYSVSREKKERFSLILESASTNQTSMYLCASSPPGVRSPGTQYFGPGTRLTVL.

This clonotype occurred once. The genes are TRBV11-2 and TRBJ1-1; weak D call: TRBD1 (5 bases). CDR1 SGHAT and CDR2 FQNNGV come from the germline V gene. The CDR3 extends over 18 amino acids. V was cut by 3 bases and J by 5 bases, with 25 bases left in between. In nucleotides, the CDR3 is TGTGCCAGCAGCTTCGAGTTGTTCCCCGGGGGGTACTCGACTGAAGCTTTCTTT. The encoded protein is CASSFELFPGGYSTEAFF.

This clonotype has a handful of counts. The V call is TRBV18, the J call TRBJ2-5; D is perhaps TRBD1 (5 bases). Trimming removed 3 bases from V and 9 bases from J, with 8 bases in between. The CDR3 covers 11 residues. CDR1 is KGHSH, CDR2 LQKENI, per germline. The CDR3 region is CASSPLGAQYF. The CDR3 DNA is TGTGCCAGCTCACCCCTAGGGGCCCAGTACTTC.

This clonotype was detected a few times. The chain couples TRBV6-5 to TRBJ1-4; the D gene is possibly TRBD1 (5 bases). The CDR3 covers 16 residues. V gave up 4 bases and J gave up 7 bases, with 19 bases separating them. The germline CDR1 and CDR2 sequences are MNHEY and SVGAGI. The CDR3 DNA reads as TGTGCCAGCAGTTGGGGGGATAATTTGGGAGGTGAAAAACTGTTTTTT. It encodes CASSWGDNLGGEKLFF.

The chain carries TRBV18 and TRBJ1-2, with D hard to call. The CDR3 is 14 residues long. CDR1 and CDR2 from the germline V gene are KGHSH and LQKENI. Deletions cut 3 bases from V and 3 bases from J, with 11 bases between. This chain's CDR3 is CASSPDLYDYGYTF. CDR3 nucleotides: TGTGCCAGCTCACCGGACCTATATGACTATGGCTACACCTTC.

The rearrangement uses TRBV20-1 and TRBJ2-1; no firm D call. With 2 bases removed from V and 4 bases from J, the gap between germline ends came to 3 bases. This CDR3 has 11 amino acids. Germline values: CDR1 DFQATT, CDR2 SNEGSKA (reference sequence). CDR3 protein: CSARQYNEQFF. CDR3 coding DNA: TGCAGTGCTAGACAATACAATGAGCAGTTCTTC.

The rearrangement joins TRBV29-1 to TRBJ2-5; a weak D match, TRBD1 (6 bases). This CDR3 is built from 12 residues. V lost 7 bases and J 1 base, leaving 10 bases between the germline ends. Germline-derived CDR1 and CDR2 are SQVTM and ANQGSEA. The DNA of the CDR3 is TGCAGCGGTGAGGACAGCCAAGAGACCCAGTACTTC. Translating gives CSGEDSQETQYF.

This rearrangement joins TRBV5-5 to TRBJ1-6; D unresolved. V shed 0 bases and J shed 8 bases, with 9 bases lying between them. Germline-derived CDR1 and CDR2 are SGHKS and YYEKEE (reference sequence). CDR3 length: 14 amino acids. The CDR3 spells CASSLDGFHSPLHF. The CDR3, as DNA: TGTGCCAGCAGCTTGGATGGTTTCCATTCACCCCTCCACTTT.

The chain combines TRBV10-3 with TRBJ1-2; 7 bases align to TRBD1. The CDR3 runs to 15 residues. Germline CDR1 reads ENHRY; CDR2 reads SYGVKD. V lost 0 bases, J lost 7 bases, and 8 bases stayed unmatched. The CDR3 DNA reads TGTGCCATCAGTGAGTCGGACAGGCCGGTGGGTGGCTACACCTTC. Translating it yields CAISESDRPVGGYTF.

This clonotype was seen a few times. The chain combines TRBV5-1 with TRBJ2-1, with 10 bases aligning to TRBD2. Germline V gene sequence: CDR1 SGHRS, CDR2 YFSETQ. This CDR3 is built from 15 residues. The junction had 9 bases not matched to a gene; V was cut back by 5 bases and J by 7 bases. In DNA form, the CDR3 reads TGCGCCAGCAGTCTAAGCGGGGGGGCCAGGAATGAGCAGTTCTTC. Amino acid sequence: CASSLSGGARNEQFF.

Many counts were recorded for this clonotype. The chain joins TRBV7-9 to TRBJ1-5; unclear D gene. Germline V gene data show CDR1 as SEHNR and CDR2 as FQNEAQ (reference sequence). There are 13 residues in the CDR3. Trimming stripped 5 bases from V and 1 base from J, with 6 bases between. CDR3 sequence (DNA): TGTGCCAGCAGCGGGCAGAGCAATCAGCCCCAGCATTTT. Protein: CASSGQSNQPQHF.

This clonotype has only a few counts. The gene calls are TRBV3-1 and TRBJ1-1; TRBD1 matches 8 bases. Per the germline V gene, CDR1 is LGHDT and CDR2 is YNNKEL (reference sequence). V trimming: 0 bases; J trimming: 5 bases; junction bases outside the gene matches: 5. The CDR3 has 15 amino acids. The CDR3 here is CASSQDHYRGTEAFF. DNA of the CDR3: TGTGCCAGCAGCCAAGATCATTACAGGGGGACTGAAGCTTTCTTT.